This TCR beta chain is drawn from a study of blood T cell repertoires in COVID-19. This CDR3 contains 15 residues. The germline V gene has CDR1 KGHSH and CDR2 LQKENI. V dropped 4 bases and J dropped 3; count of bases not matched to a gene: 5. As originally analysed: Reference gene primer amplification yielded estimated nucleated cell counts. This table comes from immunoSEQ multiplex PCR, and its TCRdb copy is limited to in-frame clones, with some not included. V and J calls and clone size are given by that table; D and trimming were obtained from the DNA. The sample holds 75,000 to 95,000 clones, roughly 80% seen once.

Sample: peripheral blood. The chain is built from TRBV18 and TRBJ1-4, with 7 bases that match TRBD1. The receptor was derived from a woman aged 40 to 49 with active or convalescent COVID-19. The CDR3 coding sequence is TGTGCCAGCTCACTCGCCGGGACAGCTAATGAAAAACTGTTTTTT. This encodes CASSLAGTANEKLFF. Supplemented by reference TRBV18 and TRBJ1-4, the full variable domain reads NAGVMQNPRHLVRRRGQEARLRCSPMKGHSHVYWYRQLPEEGLKFMVYLQKENIIDESGMPKERFSAEFPKEGPSILRIQQVVRGDSAAYFCASSLAGTANEKLFFGSGTQLSVL.